This T cell receptor (beta chain) was identified in a study of molecular identifiers for immune sequencing clone quantification. The CDR3 runs to 14 residues. Germline V gene lookup returns CDR1 SEHNR and CDR2 FQNEAQ (reference sequence). V was trimmed by 4 bases and J by 3 bases, leaving 13 bases between them. TCRdb re-called the PCR reads with MiXCR, one entry per CDR3 protein. This sample yields approximately 54,000 distinct CDR3 sequences, of which almost 25% are seen a single time; around 1.9% belongs to the top ten. The source is a human donor in good health. Some libraries in this study had Jurkat cell RNA spiked in. This chain joins TRBV7-9 and TRBJ2-7; D gene uncertain. Sequenced sample: naive CD8+ T cells from blood, with Jurkat cell RNA spiked in. Subset in this sample: FACS-sorted CD8+CD4-CCR7+CD45RA+ naive T cells. CDR3 loop: CASSSGPRSYEQYF. In DNA, the CDR3 is TGTGCCAGCAGCTCGGGCCCCCGGAGCTACGAGCAGTACTTC.